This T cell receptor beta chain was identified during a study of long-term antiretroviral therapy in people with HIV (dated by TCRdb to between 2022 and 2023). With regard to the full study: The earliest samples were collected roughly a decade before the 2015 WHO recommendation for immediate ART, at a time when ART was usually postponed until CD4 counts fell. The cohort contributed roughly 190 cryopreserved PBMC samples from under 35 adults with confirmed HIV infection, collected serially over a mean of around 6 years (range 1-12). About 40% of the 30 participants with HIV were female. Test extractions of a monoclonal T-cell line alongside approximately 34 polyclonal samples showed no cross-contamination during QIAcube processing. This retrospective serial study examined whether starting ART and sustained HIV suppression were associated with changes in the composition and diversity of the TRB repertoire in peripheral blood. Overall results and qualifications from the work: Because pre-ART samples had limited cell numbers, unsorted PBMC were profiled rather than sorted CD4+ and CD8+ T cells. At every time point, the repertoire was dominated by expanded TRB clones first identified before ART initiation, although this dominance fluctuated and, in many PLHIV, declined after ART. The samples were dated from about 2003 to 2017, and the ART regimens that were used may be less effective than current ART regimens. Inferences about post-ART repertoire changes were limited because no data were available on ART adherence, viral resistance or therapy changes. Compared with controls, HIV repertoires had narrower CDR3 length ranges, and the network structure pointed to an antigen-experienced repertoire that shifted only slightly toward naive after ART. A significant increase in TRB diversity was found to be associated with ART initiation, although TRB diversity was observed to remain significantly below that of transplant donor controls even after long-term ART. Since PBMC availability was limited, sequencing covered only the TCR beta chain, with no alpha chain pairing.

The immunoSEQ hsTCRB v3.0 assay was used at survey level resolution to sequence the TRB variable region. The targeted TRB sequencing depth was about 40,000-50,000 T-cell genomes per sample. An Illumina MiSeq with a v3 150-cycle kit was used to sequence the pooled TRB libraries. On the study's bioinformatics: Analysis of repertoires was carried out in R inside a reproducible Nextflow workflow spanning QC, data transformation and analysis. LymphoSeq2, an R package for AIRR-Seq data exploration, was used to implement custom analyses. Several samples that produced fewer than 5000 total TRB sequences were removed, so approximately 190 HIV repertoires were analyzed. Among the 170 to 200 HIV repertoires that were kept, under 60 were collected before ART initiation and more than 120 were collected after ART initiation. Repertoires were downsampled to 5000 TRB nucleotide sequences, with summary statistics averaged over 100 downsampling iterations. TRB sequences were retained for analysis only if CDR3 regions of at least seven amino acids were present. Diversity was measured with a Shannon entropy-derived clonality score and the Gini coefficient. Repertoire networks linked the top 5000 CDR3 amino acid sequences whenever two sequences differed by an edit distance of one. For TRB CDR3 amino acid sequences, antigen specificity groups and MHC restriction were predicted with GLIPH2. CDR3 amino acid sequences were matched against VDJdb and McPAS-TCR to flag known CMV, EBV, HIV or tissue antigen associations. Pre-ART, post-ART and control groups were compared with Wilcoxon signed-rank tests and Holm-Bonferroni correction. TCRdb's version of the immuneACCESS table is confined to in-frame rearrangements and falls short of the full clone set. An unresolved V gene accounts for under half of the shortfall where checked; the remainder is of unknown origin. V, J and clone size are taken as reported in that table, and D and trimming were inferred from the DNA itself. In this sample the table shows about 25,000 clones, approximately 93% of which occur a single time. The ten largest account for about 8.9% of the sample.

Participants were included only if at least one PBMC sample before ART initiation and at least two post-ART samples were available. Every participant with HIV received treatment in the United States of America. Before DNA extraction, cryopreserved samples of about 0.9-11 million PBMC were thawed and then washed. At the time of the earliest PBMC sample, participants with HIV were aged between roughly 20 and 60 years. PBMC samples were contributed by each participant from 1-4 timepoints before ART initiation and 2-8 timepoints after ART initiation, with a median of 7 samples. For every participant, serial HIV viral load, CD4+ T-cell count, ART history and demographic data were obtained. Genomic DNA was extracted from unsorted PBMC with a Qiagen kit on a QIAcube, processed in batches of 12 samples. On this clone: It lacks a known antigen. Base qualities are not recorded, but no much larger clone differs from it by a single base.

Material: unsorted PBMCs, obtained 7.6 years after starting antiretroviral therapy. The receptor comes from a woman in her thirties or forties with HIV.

The CDR3 region reads CASSLGQGVSSTDTQYF. The sequence in DNA is TGTGCCAGCAGCTTAGGTCAAGGGGTATCTAGCACAGATACGCAGTATTTT. Recombination connected TRBV7-9 to TRBJ2-3, and TRBD1 may be the D gene, going by 5 matching bases. The CDR3, from cysteine to phenylalanine, totals 17 residues. Of all the DNA, just the CDR3 is kept, 51 bases in frame from base 1. The germline V gene (reference sequence) sets CDR1 to SEHNR and CDR2 to FQNEAQ. The junction carries 14 bases between V and J, which are trimmed by 1 base and 0 bases respectively.